Below, 20 T cell receptor beta chains from the same sample are listed, as sequenced in a study of CD8+CD57+ T cells in acquired aplastic anemia. Genomic DNA acted as the template from which TCR beta VDJ combination and CDR3 sequence profiling were carried out. One entry per CDR3 protein, called by TCRdb with MiXCR from the reads. The data hold around 170,000 distinct CDR3 sequences, with around 47% observed a single time. Patients chosen for sequencing had CD8+CD57+ cells that had expanded, as shown by flow cytometry. Sequencing was performed on sorted CD4+, CD8+, or CD8+CD57+ T cells (not recorded which) from PBMCs. These receptor sequences come from a human donor with aplastic anemia.

The chain recombines TRBV10-3 with TRBJ2-7; TRBD1 aligns across 8 bases. There are 14 residues in the CDR3. V dropped 4 bases and J dropped 3; count of bases not matched to a gene: 5. Per the germline V gene, CDR1 is ENHRY and CDR2 is SYGVKD. The chain's CDR3 is CAISGQGPFYEQYF. CDR3 in DNA: TGTGCCATCAGTGGACAGGGGCCCTTCTACGAGCAGTACTTC.

This clonotype was detected ten times or more. V and J are TRBV20-1 and TRBJ1-5; the D is unclear. The ends were cut back, 2 bases at V and 0 bases at J, with 2 bases in the middle. The CDR3 contains 12 residues. CDR1 DFQATT and CDR2 SNEGSKA come from the germline V gene (reference sequence). CDR3 in DNA: TGCAGTGCTAGATATAGCAATCAGCCCCAGCATTTT. It encodes CSARYSNQPQHF.

The chain is built from TRBV5-4 and TRBJ2-7; D gene ambiguous. Germline CDR1 SGHNT, CDR2 YYREEE (reference sequence). Between the trimmed V and J ends, which lost 6 bases and 0 bases, there was a span of 13 bases. The CDR3 consists of 14 residues. The CDR3 DNA reads TGTGCCAGCACCCTGGACGGAAGCTCCTACGAGCAGTACTTC. This encodes CASTLDGSSYEQYF.

J is TRBJ1-3 and V is TRBV2; D not certain. The CDR3 sequence is 14 residues long. With 2 bases removed from V and 0 bases from J, the gap between germline ends came to 5 bases. In germline, CDR1 is SNHLY, CDR2 FYNNEI. The CDR3, as DNA: TGTGCCAGCAGTGAAACCGGCTCTGGAAACACCATATATTTT. Its protein product is CASSETGSGNTIYF.

Turning to this clonotype: Germline and junction disagree at one end, which may indicate a read error. The chain recombines TRBV19 with TRBJ2-3; possibly TRBD2 for D (7 bases). The CDR3 loop spans 14 amino acids. Germline V gene data show CDR1 as LNHDA and CDR2 as SQIVND (reference sequence). The CDR3 DNA follows: TGTGCCAGCGGTATGGGGGGGGACACAGATATGCAGTATTTT. Its translation is CASGMGGDTDMQYF.

Comment on this clonotype: A much larger clone lies a single base off, so this may be a read error. The J gene is TRBJ1-1, the V gene TRBV6-1; D uncertain. The CDR3 covers 15 residues. Looked up from germline, CDR1 is MNHNS and CDR2 is SASEGT. V shed 6 bases and J shed 5 bases, with 19 bases lying between them. CDR3 sequence: CASRQTLTLETEAFF. The CDR3 bases are TGTGCCAGCAGGCAGACCCTGACGTTAGAAACTGAAGCTTTCTTT.

V is TRBV6-2 or TRBV6-3 and J is TRBJ1-6, with D possibly being TRBD1 (5 bases). V was clipped by 4 bases and J by 11 bases, with 15 bases between them. CDR3 length: 14 residues. Germline V gene lookup returns CDR1 MNHEY and CDR2 SVGEGT. CDR3 DNA sequence: TGTGCCAGCAGTTCGGCCTTAAAGGGGACACCCCTCCACTTT. Translating gives CASSSALKGTPLHF.

The chain combines TRBV2 with TRBJ2-1; either TRBD1 or TRBD2 may fit D (6 bases each). Trimming pared 7 bases from V and 12 bases from J, leaving 19 bases between. Germline V CDR1 and CDR2: SNHLY, FYNNEI. CDR3 length: 13 amino acids. CDR3 protein: CASKRGATDTQFF. The CDR3 nucleotides read TGTGCCAGCAAAAGGGGGGCCACAGATACGCAGTTCTTC.

This chain connects TRBV19 to TRBJ2-3; 9 bases agree with TRBD1. CDR1 is LNHDA, CDR2 SQIVND, per germline (reference sequence). This CDR3 is built from 16 residues. Trimming at V came to 5 bases and at J to 0 bases, leaving 6 bases not matched to a gene. As DNA, the CDR3 is TGTGCCAGTAGTGAGGGACAGGGCATAAGCACAGATACGCAGTATTTT. It specifies CASSEGQGISTDTQYF.

This clonotype was detected only a few times. This chain's CDR3 is CASSELGSNQPQHF. CDR3 bases: TGTGCCAGCAGTGAATTAGGGAGCAATCAGCCCCAGCATTTT. The gene calls are TRBV2 and TRBJ1-5; D call uncertain. Trimming left V 2 bases short and J 1 base short, with 6 bases between. CDR1 is SNHLY and CDR2 is FYNNEI in the germline V gene. The CDR3 is 14 amino acids.

This chain links TRBV7-8 with TRBJ2-1; D is unresolved. Germline loops: CDR1 SGHVS, CDR2 FQNEAQ. V was cut by 1 base and J by 0 bases, with 7 bases left in between. The length of the CDR3 is 15 residues. The CDR3 DNA reads TGTGCCAGCAGCTTAGGGGGTTACTCCTACAATGAGCAGTTCTTC. Protein sequence: CASSLGGYSYNEQFF.

On this clonotype itself: This clone may be a read error of a much larger clone one base away. V is TRBV5-4 and J is TRBJ1-1; 7 nucleotides agree with TRBD1. The CDR3 length is 14 residues. V lost 4 bases to trimming and J lost 6 bases; unmatched junction nucleotides: 9. The germline V gene encodes CDR1 SGHNT and CDR2 YYREEE (reference sequence). CDR3 amino acids: CASSVQGCWSEAFF. Here the CDR3 DNA reads TGTGCCAGCAGCGTACAGGGGTGTTGGTCTGAAGCTTTCTTT.

The chain uses TRBV10-2 and TRBJ2-1, with TRBD2 identical over 9 bases. Germline CDR1 reads WSHSY; CDR2 reads SAAADI. The J segment lost 5 bases and the V segment lost 6 bases, leaving 11 bases of the junction unmatched. The CDR3 covers 16 residues. Here the CDR3 reads CASSSSGTSRNNEQFF. CDR3 DNA sequence: TGCGCCAGCAGCAGCAGTGGGACTAGCCGTAACAATGAGCAGTTCTTC.

This clonotype was seen ten or more times. The J gene is TRBJ2-5, the V gene TRBV7-8; D is uncertain. The CDR3 totals 14 residues. V lost 1 base and J 5 bases, leaving 11 bases between the germline ends. Looked up from germline, CDR1 is SGHVS and CDR2 is FQNEAQ. In DNA form, the CDR3 reads TGTGCCAGCAGCTTAGGGCCCCTTCGGGAGACCCAGTACTTC. Its translation is CASSLGPLRETQYF.

This clonotype was found a few times. The chain carries TRBV20-1 and TRBJ1-6, with D possibly being TRBD1 (5 bases). The V end was cut by 6 bases, the J end by 0 bases, with 9 bases between. The CDR3 has 14 residues. Looked up from germline, CDR1 is DFQATT and CDR2 is SNEGSKA (reference sequence). The DNA for the CDR3 is TGCAGTGCCGAGGGGAGCTCCTATAATTCACCCCTCCACTTT. It codes for CSAEGSSYNSPLHF.

The table lists this clonotype with many counts. The chain links TRBV20-1 to TRBJ2-7; 7 positions agree with TRBD2. The germline gives CDR1 DFQATT, CDR2 SNEGSKA (reference sequence). The V gene end was trimmed by 3 bases and the J gene end by 3 bases; junction bases not matched to a gene: 11. CDR3 length: 15 amino acids. CDR3 DNA: TGCAGTGCTAGGGGAGGGGTAGGGAACATCTACGAGCAGTACTTC. Its translation: CSARGGVGNIYEQYF.

This clonotype has a handful of counts. A much larger clone lies one base from this, so it may be a read error. The CDR3 reads CASSSQPGVSGGQFF. In DNA, the CDR3 is TGTGCCAGCAGCTCCCAGCCGGGGGTAAGTGGTGGGCAGTTCTTC. The chain employs TRBV11-2 and TRBJ2-1; perhaps TRBD2 as D (6 bases). Trimming cost V 4 bases and J 12 bases, with 22 bases left between them. CDR1 SGHAT and CDR2 FQNNGV come from the germline V gene. The CDR3 totals 15 residues.

With regard to this clonotype: Germline is not matched at one junction end, which may reflect a read error. The chain recombines TRBV11-3 with TRBJ1-1; 8 bases align to TRBD1. This CDR3 spans 12 amino acids. Germline CDR1 and CDR2: SGHNT and YENEEA. The CDR3 is CASSQGATEAFF. DNA of the CDR3: TGCGCCAGCAGTCAGGGGGCCACTGAAGCTTTCTTT.

In this sample, this clonotype turned up many times. The J gene is TRBJ2-1, the V gene TRBV7-2; D gene unclear. The CDR3 has 15 amino acids. V dropped 1 base and J dropped 0 bases, with 7 bases sitting between them. Germline-derived CDR1 and CDR2 are SGHTA and FQGNSA. The CDR3 DNA sequence: TGTGCCAGCAGCTTAGTGTCCCCCTCCTACAATGAGCAGTTCTTC. It encodes CASSLVSPSYNEQFF. Filled out from reference TRBV7-2 and TRBJ2-1, the complete variable domain reads GAGVSQSPSNKVTEKGKDVELRCDPISGHTALYWYRQSLGQGLEFLIYFQGNSAPDKSGLPSDRFSAERTGGSVSTLTIQRTQQEDSAVYLCASSLVSPSYNEQFFGPGTRLTVL.

The chain is built from TRBV10-2 and TRBJ1-3; no clear D. From germline, CDR1 is WSHSY and CDR2 SAAADI. The CDR3 loop spans 14 amino acids. The V gene lost 4 bases and the J gene lost 0 bases, with 7 bases spanning the gap. CDR3 residues: CASSVGSSGNTIYF. DNA for the CDR3: TGCGCCAGCAGTGTCGGGAGCTCTGGAAACACCATATATTTT.